The clone carrying this TCR beta chain was detected a few times. With 5 bases removed from V and 10 bases from J, the gap between germline ends came to 21 bases. The CDR3 covers 15 residues. In germline, CDR1 is SGHTA, CDR2 FQGTGA. Authors' processing steps: Nucleated cell counts were estimated from reference gene primer amplification. Sequencing used immunoSEQ multiplex PCR; TCRdb keeps in-frame clones, though not all of them. That table is the source of V, J and clone size, and D and trimming were worked out from the DNA. Here the sample spans tens of thousands of clones, around 87% being singletons. The data are from a study of blood T cell repertoires in COVID-19. Across the whole study: There were acute and convalescent COVID-19 samples, and they came from the United States, Italy and Spain. T cells, B-cell-depleted T cells, or PBMCs provided the cDNA or gDNA that served as material.

Sequenced input: peripheral blood. The sequence was collected from a human donor in a cohort sampled during active COVID-19. The rearrangement uses TRBV7-3 and TRBJ2-1; tentatively, D is TRBD2 (6 bases). The CDR3 spells CASSQRLGGRGEQFF. CDR3 DNA: TGTGCCAGCAGCCAGAGACTGGGTGGGCGGGGCGAGCAGTTCTTC. Full variable domain (missing parts from reference TRBV7-3 and TRBJ2-1): GAGVSQTPSNKVTEKGKYVELRCDPISGHTALYWYRQSLGQGPEFLIYFQGTGAADDSGLPNDRFFAVRPEGSVSTLKIQRTERGDSAVYLCASSQRLGGRGEQFFGPGTRLTVL.